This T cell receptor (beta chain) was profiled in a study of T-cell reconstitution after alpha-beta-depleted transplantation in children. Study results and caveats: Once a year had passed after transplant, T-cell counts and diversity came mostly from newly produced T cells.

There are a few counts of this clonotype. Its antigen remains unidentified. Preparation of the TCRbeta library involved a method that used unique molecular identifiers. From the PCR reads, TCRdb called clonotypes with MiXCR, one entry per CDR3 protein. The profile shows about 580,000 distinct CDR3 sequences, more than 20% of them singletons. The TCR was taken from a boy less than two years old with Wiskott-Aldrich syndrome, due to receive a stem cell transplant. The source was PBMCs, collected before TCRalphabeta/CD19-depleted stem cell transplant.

The CDR3 here is CASHYLAGGYNEQFF. DNA of the CDR3: TGTGCCAGCCACTATCTGGCGGGAGGGTACAATGAGCAGTTCTTC. The gene calls are TRBV7-9 and TRBJ2-1; 9 positions agree with TRBD2. V was clipped by 8 bases and J by 4 bases; unmatched bases: 9. CDR3 length: 15 amino acids. Germline V CDR1 and CDR2: SEHNR, FQNEAQ (reference sequence).